The 15 T cell receptor beta chains in this list originate from one sample, sequenced in a study of blood T cells in healthy people across ages. Then a second PCR, running roughly 7 to 12 cycles, was carried out with a sample-barcoded 5' primer and a J-beta primer mix. One entry per CDR3 protein results from TCRdb running MiXCR on the 5' RACE reads. Here the sample spans approximately 1,100,000 distinct CDR3 sequences, 40% to 45% being singletons. Sequencing was carried out using blood. The receptors were sampled from a woman aged 55 to 70 in good health.

The chain joins TRBV20-1 to TRBJ2-7; TRBD2 matches 10 bases. Germline V gene data show CDR1 as DFQATT and CDR2 as SNEGSKA (reference sequence). With 1 base clipped from V and 7 bases from J, the junction kept 10 bases outside the gene matches. This CDR3 has 15 residues. The CDR3, as DNA: TGCAGTGCTAGAGCTAGCGGGAGCGTCGTCAATGAGCAGTACTTC. As protein: CSARASGSVVNEQYF.

The rearrangement joins TRBV18 to TRBJ2-4; 11 bases are shared with TRBD1. The J call is in doubt because the DNA end fits TRBJ2-7 better. Per the germline V gene, CDR1 is KGHSH and CDR2 is LQKENI. The CDR3 length is 12 residues. The CDR3 reads CASQGQGDEQYF. CDR3 bases: TGTGCCAGCCAGGGACAGGGGGACGAGCAGTACTTC.

This clonotype was counted a few times. The CDR3 DNA reads TGTGCCAGCAGGCCACAGGGGATGGCCACAGATACGCAGTATTTT. Translating gives CASRPQGMATDTQYF. The chain employs TRBV6-2 or TRBV6-3 and TRBJ2-3; the match to TRBD1 covers 7 bases. This CDR3 region has 15 residues. Germline V gives CDR1 MNHEY, CDR2 SVGEGT. V lost 6 bases to trimming and J lost 2 bases; unmatched junction nucleotides: 8.

The V gene is TRBV3-1, the J gene TRBJ2-1; a weak D match, TRBD2 (5 bases). V lost 3 bases and J lost 9, with 15 bases in between. The CDR3 runs 14 residues. Per germline, CDR1 LGHDT and CDR2 YNNKEL (reference sequence). The CDR3 here is CASSQLLEASEQFF. Written as DNA, the CDR3 is TGTGCCAGCAGCCAGCTACTAGAAGCCAGTGAGCAGTTCTTC.

This chain joins TRBV20-1 and TRBJ2-5; 10 bases line up with TRBD2. The better agreement between TRBJ2-7 and the DNA end casts doubt on the J call. Looked up from germline, CDR1 is DFQATT and CDR2 is SNEGSKA (reference sequence). The CDR3 is 14 amino acids. The CDR3 nucleotides are TGCAGTGCTAGGGACCCTAGCGGGAGTTACGAGCAGTACTTC. This sequence encodes CSARDPSGSYEQYF.

This rearrangement joins TRBV20-1 to TRBJ2-5; the D is unclear. This CDR3 is built from 11 residues. V shed 6 bases and J shed 5 bases, with 10 bases lying between them. From germline, CDR1 is DFQATT and CDR2 SNEGSKA (reference sequence). The chain's CDR3 is CSAGFRETQYF. The CDR3, as DNA: TGCAGTGCGGGTTTTCGGGAGACCCAGTACTTC.

This rearrangement joins TRBV29-1 to TRBJ1-1; no clear D. In germline, CDR1 is SQVTM, CDR2 ANQGSEA. The CDR3 length is 14 residues. The V gene lost 1 base and the J gene lost 1 base, with 10 bases spanning the gap. CDR3 DNA sequence: TGCAGCGTTGAAGTTGGGTTCGGGAACACTGAAGCTTTCTTT. This encodes CSVEVGFGNTEAFF.

V gene TRBV5-1 combines with J gene TRBJ2-3, with TRBD2 matching over 8 bases. Germline V gene data show CDR1 as SGHRS and CDR2 as YFSETQ. The J segment lost 0 bases and the V segment lost 0 bases, leaving 9 bases of the junction unmatched. The CDR3 has 18 residues. CDR3 bases: TGCGCCAGCAGCTTGGGCAAGCGGGAGTCTAAAAGCACAGATACGCAGTATTTT. This codes for CASSLGKRESKSTDTQYF.

This sequence joins TRBV7-9 and TRBJ2-1, with 9 bases fitting TRBD1. Germline-derived CDR1 and CDR2 are SEHNR and FQNEAQ (reference sequence). The trim removed 5 bases at V and 9 bases at J, leaving 23 bases unmatched. The CDR3 is 19 amino acids. The CDR3 DNA is TGTGCCAGCAGCCCAGCTCGTTGGGACAGGGACTCTGGACCTGCTGAGCAGTTCTTC. Residues: CASSPARWDRDSGPAEQFF. Combining the CDR3 with reference TRBV7-9 and TRBJ2-1 gives the whole variable domain DTGVSQNPRHKITKRGQNVTFRCDPISEHNRLYWYRQTLGQGPEFLTYFQNEAQLEKSRLLSDRFSAERPKGSFSTLEIQRTEQGDSAMYLCASSPARWDRDSGPAEQFFGPGTRLTVL.

The chain employs TRBV4-1 and TRBJ2-7; 7 nucleotides align to TRBD2. Per germline, CDR1 MGHRA and CDR2 YSYEKL. V dropped 4 bases and J dropped 0; count of bases not matched to a gene: 9. CDR3 length equals 16 residues. The CDR3 loop is CASSPGVGGSSYEQYF. CDR3 coding DNA: TGCGCCAGCAGCCCTGGGGTCGGCGGGAGCTCCTACGAGCAGTACTTC.

The CDR3 region has the DNA TGTGCCAGCAGCCGAGGGGGAATAGCCAAAAACATTCAGTACTTC. Encoded protein: CASSRGGIAKNIQYF. The chain couples TRBV6-6 to TRBJ2-4, with TRBD1 as a possible D gene (6 bases). The CDR3 is 15 residues long. The germline gives CDR1 MNHNY, CDR2 SVGAGI (reference sequence). V was cut by 6 bases and J by 0 bases, with 12 bases left in between.

CDR3 DNA sequence: TGTGCCTGGAGTTTACAGTACTCAGGGTTATACGAGCAGTACTTC. This sequence encodes CAWSLQYSGLYEQYF. The gene calls are TRBV30 and TRBJ2-7; TRBD1 might be the D (5 bases). V lost 2 bases and J 4 bases, leaving 18 bases between the germline ends. CDR1 GTSNPN and CDR2 SVGIG come from the germline V gene (reference sequence). This CDR3 spans 15 amino acids.

This clonotype was detected ten times or more. This chain joins TRBV5-1 and TRBJ2-5, with 8 bases that match TRBD1. This CDR3 spans 16 amino acids. After removal of 4 bases from V and 0 bases from J, the junction contained 8 bases not matched to a gene. CDR1 SGHRS and CDR2 YFSETQ come from the germline V gene. The CDR3 DNA reads as TGCGCCAGCAGCCCTGGACAGGGCGGATACCAAGAGACCCAGTACTTC. Its protein is CASSPGQGGYQETQYF.

The table lists this clonotype with a few counts. J is TRBJ2-7 and V is TRBV2; no definite D call. CDR1 is SNHLY and CDR2 is FYNNEI in the germline V gene. This CDR3 has 13 residues. The ends were cut back, 3 bases at V and 1 base at J, with 7 bases in the middle. CDR3 loop: CASSDRRSYEQYF. In DNA, the CDR3 is TGTGCCAGCAGTGACAGAAGATCCTACGAGCAGTACTTC. The variable domain in full, completed from reference TRBV2 and TRBJ2-7, reads EPEVTQTPSHQVTQMGQEVILRCVPISNHLYFYWYRQILGQKVEFLVSFYNNEISEKSEIFDDQFSVERPDGSNFTLKIRSTKLEDSAMYFCASSDRRSYEQYFGPGTRLTVT.

This clonotype has just a few counts. The chain has TRBV10-3 and TRBJ1-2; 9 bases match TRBD1. This CDR3 contains 14 residues. The germline CDR1 and CDR2 sequences are ENHRY and SYGVKD. V lost 10 bases, J lost 8 bases, and 14 bases stayed unmatched. CDR3 residues: CATAGDRVVGGYTF. The CDR3 nucleotides are TGTGCCACCGCGGGGGACAGGGTTGTAGGCGGCTACACCTTC.